This entry is about one TCR beta chain. Its cognate antigen has yet to be identified. There are no base qualities to consult, and no much larger clone falls within one base. The data derive from a study of CD8+ T cells in alopecia areata (dated by TCRdb to about 2018). With respect to the entire study: The study used high-throughput TCRbeta sequencing to examine T cell clonal expansion in alopecia areata, in both the C3H/HeJ mouse model and human patients. Scalp tissue and sorted CD4+ and CD8+ peripheral blood T cells from patchy and totalis/universalis alopecia areata patients and from healthy controls were covered by human TCRbeta sequencing. Scalp clonality was compared across normal scalp (n=4), patchy alopecia areata scalp (n=8), and alopecia totalis/universalis scalp (n=8). RNA was obtained with the PAXgene miRNA kit for fixed scalp, the miRNeasy kit for PBMCs, and the RNeasy kit for mouse skin. immunoSEQ multiplex PCR using 35 Vbeta forward primers and 13 Jbeta reverse primers was used to amplify TCRbeta CDR3 regions. Study-wide findings and limitations: Compared with normal scalp, lesional scalp had higher clonality and more expanded CD8+ clones, particularly in alopecia totalis/universalis, a pattern that suggests antigenic drive. Resident alphabeta T cells in normal human skin are also sequenced, complicating scalp TCR repertoire analysis, unlike mouse skin dominated by gammadelta T cells. TCR sequences shared between patients were less clear than in mice, possibly partly because of HLA diversity in the patient population.

Library construction relied on the immunoSEQ multiplex PCR assay. RNA was extracted from all samples and reverse transcribed into cDNA as template for TCR sequencing. SuperScript III was used to make first-strand cDNA, primed with a 2:1 mix of oligo-dT and random hexamers. Amplification bias was assessed with a synthetic immune receptor repertoire, and residual bias was removed computationally. As for how the authors treated the data: Raw reads were preprocessed for error removal, and CDR3 was defined according to IMGT conventions as running from the conserved cysteine to phenylalanine. Clonality was calculated as 1 minus Shannon entropy normalized by log2 of the number of productive unique TCRs. Whether scalp clones were CD4 or CD8 was inferred by matching scalp TCRbeta sequences against CD4 and CD8 repertoires sorted from blood. TCRdb limited this immuneACCESS table to in-frame rearrangements with V and J called. A share of clones is missing; checked studies link under half to unresolved V genes, and the rest is unexplained. V, J and clone size are taken as reported in that table, and D and trimming were inferred from the DNA itself. This sample gives tens of thousands of clones in total; around 59% of them show up just once. About two fifths of the sample goes to the ten largest clones.

The CDR3 has 17 amino acids, counting the end cysteine and phenylalanine. The sequence is cut down to CDR3 DNA, 51 bases in frame from base 1. The CDR1 and CDR2 encoded by the germline V gene are SNHLY and FYNNEI. V and J are trimmed by 3 bases and 2 bases, and the gene matches miss 5 bases of the junction. Peripheral blood and lesional scalp punch biopsies were obtained from patients with alopecia areata. PBMCs were separated by density centrifugation and stained for CD3, CD4 and CD8, after which CD4+ and CD8+ T cells were sorted on a FACSAria. Untreated alopecia areata patients were recruited as part of a multicenter biomarker study. In five patients from the biomarker study, blood CD8+ T cells were sorted further into NKG2D-low and NKG2D-high fractions.

Specimen: NKG2D-high CD8+ T cells sorted from blood. The cell subset or site tag for this specimen amounts to: sorted CD8+ NKG2D-high blood T cells. The rearrangement joined TRBV2 to TRBJ2-2, with TRBD2 matching 11 junction bases. The source of this sequence is a human donor with alopecia areata. The bases are TGTGCCAGCAGTGAGGGGGGACTAGCGGACAACACCGGGGAGCTGTTTTTT. It translates as CASSEGGLADNTGELFF.